This T cell receptor beta chain was recovered during a study of CD8+ T cells in alopecia areata. Treatment: oral pan-JAK inhibitor, 5-10 mg twice daily. Once RNA had been extracted, it was reverse transcribed into cDNA to act as the sequencing template. The assay was immunoSEQ multiplex PCR, and TCRdb's table has in-frame clones only and misses some. The sample holds 150,000 to 200,000 clones, roughly three fifths seen once. This clone was detected only once. Being one base from a much bigger clone, this may be a read error. This clonotype was sampled from a human donor with alopecia areata. Material: CD4+ T cells sorted from blood, obtained between weeks 47 and 50, from a patient treated with tofacitinib.

CDR3 loop: CASSETGDGYTF. Written as DNA, the CDR3 is TGTGCCAGCAGTGAGACAGGGGATGGCTACACCTTC. The V call is TRBV2, the J call TRBJ1-2, with 8 bases that match TRBD1. The germline V gene has CDR1 SNHLY and CDR2 FYNNEI. V gave up 3 bases and J gave up 6 bases; unmatched junction bases: 0. The CDR3 spans 12 residues.